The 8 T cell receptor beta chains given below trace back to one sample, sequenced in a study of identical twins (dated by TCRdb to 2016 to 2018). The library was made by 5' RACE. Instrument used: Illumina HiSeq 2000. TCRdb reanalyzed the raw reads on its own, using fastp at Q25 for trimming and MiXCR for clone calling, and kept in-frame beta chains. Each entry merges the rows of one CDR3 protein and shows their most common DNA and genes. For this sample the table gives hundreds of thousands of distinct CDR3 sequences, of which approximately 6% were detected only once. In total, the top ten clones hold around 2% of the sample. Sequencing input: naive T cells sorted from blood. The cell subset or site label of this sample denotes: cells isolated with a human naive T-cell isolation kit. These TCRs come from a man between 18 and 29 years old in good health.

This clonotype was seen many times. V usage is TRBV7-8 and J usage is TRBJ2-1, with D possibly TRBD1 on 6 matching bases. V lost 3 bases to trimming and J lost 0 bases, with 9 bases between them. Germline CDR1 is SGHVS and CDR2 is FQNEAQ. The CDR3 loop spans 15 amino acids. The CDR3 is CASSFSRGSYNEQFF. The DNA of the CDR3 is TGTGCCAGCAGCTTTTCCAGGGGCTCCTACAATGAGCAGTTCTTC.

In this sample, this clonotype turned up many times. DNA of the CDR3: TGCAGTGCTAGAGATTGGGGGAGGAGGGACTCCTACAATGAGCAGTTCTTC. Protein product: CSARDWGRRDSYNEQFF. The V and J genes are TRBV20-1 and TRBJ2-1; weak D call: TRBD2 (6 bases). The germline V and J ends were trimmed by 0 bases and 0 bases, with 15 bases remaining between them. The germline V gene has CDR1 DFQATT and CDR2 SNEGSKA (reference sequence). This CDR3 has 17 residues.

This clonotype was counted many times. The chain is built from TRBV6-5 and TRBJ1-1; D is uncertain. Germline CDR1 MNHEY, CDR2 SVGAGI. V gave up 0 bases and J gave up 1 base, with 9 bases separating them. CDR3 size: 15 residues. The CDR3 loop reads CASSYSTETNTEAFF. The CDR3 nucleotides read TGTGCCAGCAGTTACTCTACAGAGACGAACACTGAAGCTTTCTTT.

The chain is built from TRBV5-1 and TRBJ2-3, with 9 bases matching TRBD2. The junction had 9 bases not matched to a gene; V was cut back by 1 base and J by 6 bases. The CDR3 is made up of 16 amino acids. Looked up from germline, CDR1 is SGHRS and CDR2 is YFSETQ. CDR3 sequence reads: CASSLFEGGREDTQYF. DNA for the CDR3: TGCGCCAGCAGCTTGTTCGAAGGCGGGAGGGAGGATACGCAGTATTTT.

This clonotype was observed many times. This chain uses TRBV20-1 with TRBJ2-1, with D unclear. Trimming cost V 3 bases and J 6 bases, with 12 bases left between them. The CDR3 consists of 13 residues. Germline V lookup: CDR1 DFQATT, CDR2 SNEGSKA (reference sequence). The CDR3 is CSASGRNRNEQFF. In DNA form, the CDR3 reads TGCAGTGCTAGTGGACGGAACCGCAATGAGCAGTTCTTC.

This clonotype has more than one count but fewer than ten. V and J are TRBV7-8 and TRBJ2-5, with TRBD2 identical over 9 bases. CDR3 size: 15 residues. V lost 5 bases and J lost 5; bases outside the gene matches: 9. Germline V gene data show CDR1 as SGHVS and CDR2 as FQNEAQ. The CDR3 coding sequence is TGTGCCAGCAGCCCCTGGCGGGAGGGGGGGGAGACCCAGTACTTC. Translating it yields CASSPWREGGETQYF.

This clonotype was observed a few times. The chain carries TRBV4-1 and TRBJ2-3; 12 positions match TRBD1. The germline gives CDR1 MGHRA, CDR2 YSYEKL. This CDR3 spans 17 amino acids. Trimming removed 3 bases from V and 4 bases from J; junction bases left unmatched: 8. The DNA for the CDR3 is TGCGCCAGCAGCCACGTCCGCGGGACAGGGGGCGCAGATACGCAGTATTTT. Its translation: CASSHVRGTGGADTQYF.

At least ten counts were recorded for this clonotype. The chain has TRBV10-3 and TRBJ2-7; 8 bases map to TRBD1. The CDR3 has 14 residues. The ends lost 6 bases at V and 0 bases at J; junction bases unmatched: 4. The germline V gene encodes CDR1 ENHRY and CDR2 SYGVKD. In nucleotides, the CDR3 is TGTGCCATCAGCCAACAGGGGGGCTCCTACGAGCAGTACTTC. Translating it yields CAISQQGGSYEQYF.